The rows below give T cell receptor beta chains drawn from one sample of a study of OX40 agonist ivuxolimab in advanced cancers. Profiling relied on immunoSEQ multiplex PCR, and the TCRdb table lists in-frame clones only, not all of them. The table lists about 75,000 clones, roughly 90% of them singletons. The sample here was CD4+ or CD8+ T cells sorted from blood, taken in a trial of the OX40 agonist ivuxolimab. These TCRs come from an adult with an advanced solid tumor such as melanoma, head and neck, liver or kidney cancer. Both conserved end residues are part of each CDR3. A D gene is named only where the DNA matches it firmly. Clone size is stated in some rows and not others, as once, few, many or a class when expanded.

>TRBV6-5|TRBJ1-5|.|.
TGTGCCAGCAGTTTTAGGAATAGCAATCAGCCCCAGCATTTT
CASSFRNSNQPQHF
>TRBV7-9|TRBJ1-1|.|.
TGTGCCAGCAACCGGGTGGGCACTGAAGCTTTCTTT
CASNRVGTEAFF
>TRBV5-1|TRBJ1-3|TRBD1|once
TGCGCCAGCAGCTCGAATCAGGGGGCGTCTGGAAACACCATATATTTT
CASSSNQGASGNTIYF
>TRBV11-3|TRBJ1-2|.|.
TGTGCCAGCAGCTTAGTACTTAGGTCCCATAACTATGGCTACACCTTC
CASSLVLRSHNYGYTF
>TRBV9|TRBJ2-1|.|.
TGTGCCAGCAGCGTAGTGATGGAGCCCAATGAGCAGTTCTTC
CASSVVMEPNEQFF
>TRBV28|TRBJ1-5|.|few
TGTGCCAGCAGTTTAATAGGGTTGGGCAGTCAGCCCCAGCATTTT
CASSLIGLGSQPQHF
>TRBV28|TRBJ1-5|.|once
TGTGCCAGCAGTTTGTTCGAGGGATCTCGGCAGCCCCAGCATTTT
CASSLFEGSRQPQHF
>TRBV25-1|TRBJ2-3|TRBD2|.
TGTGCCAGCAGTCCTGGACTAGCGCCGGAGGGGGATACGCAGTATTTT
CASSPGLAPEGDTQYF
>TRBV5-4|TRBJ2-2|.|.
TGTGCCAGCAGCTTGGCGAGCGCCGGGGAGCTGTTTTTT
CASSLASAGELFF
>TRBV10-3|TRBJ2-1|TRBD1|.
TGTGCCACCGCACCGGGACAGGGGTTCTATGAGCAGTTCTTC
CATAPGQGFYEQFF
>TRBV5-6|TRBJ1-1|.|.
TGTGCCAGCAGCTGGCAGGCGAACACTGAAGCTTTCTTT
CASSWQANTEAFF
>TRBV19|TRBJ1-5|.|.
TGTGCCAGTAGCCCACTAGCGAATCAGCCCCAGCATTTT
CASSPLANQPQHF
>TRBV7-9|TRBJ1-6|.|.
TGTGCCAGCAGTACCTTTGGGGCAGGCGGTTCACCCCTCCACTTT
CASSTFGAGGSPLHF
>TRBV18|TRBJ1-1|.|.
TGTGCCAGCTCACCAAGACTTTCGACAGGCGATATGAACACTGAAGCTTTCTTT
CASSPRLSTGDMNTEAFF
>TRBV27|TRBJ1-1|TRBD1|.
TGTGCCAGCAGTTTTGGGCAGGGGGCCACTGAAGCTTTCTTT
CASSFGQGATEAFF
>TRBV11-3|TRBJ2-3|.|.
TGTGCCAGCAGCCCCTTTTCGTCGGGGGCAGATACGCAGTATTTT
CASSPFSSGADTQYF
>TRBV7-3|TRBJ2-1|.|.
TGTGCCAGCAGCTTAAAGAGCTCCTACAATGAGCAGTTCTTC
CASSLKSSYNEQFF
>TRBV30|TRBJ1-2|.|once
TGTGCCTGGAGTCAGGGGAGGGGGGACTATGGCTACACCTTC
CAWSQGRGDYGYTF
>TRBV9|TRBJ1-2|.|.
TGTGCCAGCAGCCGGGTGGGCGATGGCTACACCTTC
CASSRVGDGYTF
>TRBV19|TRBJ2-2|TRBD1|.
TGTGCCAGTAGCCAGACAGGGGGCCACACCGGGGAGCTGTTTTTT
CASSQTGGHTGELFF
>TRBV9|TRBJ2-3|.|.
TGTGCCAGCAGCGTAGGGTTCACTCTCTTAGATACGCAGTATTTT
CASSVGFTLLDTQYF
>TRBV6-6|TRBJ1-1|.|.
TGTGCCAGCTCAGTTAAAGTTATGAACACTGAAGCTTTCTTT
CASSVKVMNTEAFF
>TRBV4-1|TRBJ2-1|.|.
TGCGCCAGCAGCCAACAGCTTCATGAGCAGTTCTTC
CASSQQLHEQFF
>TRBV29-1|TRBJ2-7|.|.
TGCAGCGTTGTGGGGAGGCAGGGAGTCCACGAGCAGTACTTC
CSVVGRQGVHEQYF
>TRBV5-1|TRBJ1-1|.|few
TGCGCCAGCAGCTTGGGAGGTCAGGGGAACACTGAAGCTTTCTTT
CASSLGGQGNTEAFF
>TRBV18|TRBJ2-5|TRBD1|.
TGTGCCAGCTCACCAAGACAGGGGGAGGCAGAGACCCAGTACTTC
CASSPRQGEAETQYF
>TRBV7-9|TRBJ2-7|.|once
TGTGCCAGCAGCCCCCTCCGGGGGTCCTACGAGCAGTACTTC
CASSPLRGSYEQYF
>TRBV6-1|TRBJ1-2|.|once
TGTGCCACCAGTGAAGGGGCTAACTATGGCTACACCTTC
CATSEGANYGYTF
>TRBV18|TRBJ1-2|TRBD1|.
TGTGCCAGCTCACCAAGGGACAGGGGCGACTATGGCTACACCTTC
CASSPRDRGDYGYTF
>TRBV25-1|TRBJ2-1|.|.
TGTGCCAGCAGTCTCCCGGGGGTCAGTGAGCAGTTCTTC
CASSLPGVSEQFF
>TRBV6-5|TRBJ1-2|.|.
TGTGCCAGCAGGGACACTCTCAACTATGGCTACACCTTC
CASRDTLNYGYTF
>TRBV7-6|TRBJ1-1|.|once
TGTGCCAGCAGCCCGGACCTCCTAGGAAACACTGAAGCTTTCTTT
CASSPDLLGNTEAFF
>TRBV7-2|TRBJ2-7|TRBD2|.
TGTGCCAGCAGCCGCCCCCAGGGGACTAGCTCCTACGAGCAGTACTTC
CASSRPQGTSSYEQYF
>TRBV7-7|TRBJ1-6|.|once
TGTGCTAGCAGCTCTTCGCTCAATTCACCCCTCCACTTT
CASSSSLNSPLHF
>TRBV9|TRBJ1-6|.|.
TGTGCCAGCAGCGTTGGACCCCGGGCTGGGTTCGAGGATTCACCCCTCCACTTT
CASSVGPRAGFEDSPLHF
>TRBV6-5|TRBJ2-7|TRBD1|.
TGTGCCAGCAGTCTAGGGACAGCCGGATCCTACGAGCAGTACTTC
CASSLGTAGSYEQYF
>TRBV18|TRBJ2-5|TRBD1|.
TGTGCCAGCTCATCACCCGACCAGAGGGGGCGGGAGACCCAGTACTTC
CASSSPDQRGRETQYF
>TRBV30|TRBJ2-1|.|once
TGTGCCTGCAGCCCTTTAAAGGTCTCCAATGAGCAGTTCTTC
CACSPLKVSNEQFF
>TRBV19|TRBJ2-3|.|.
TGTGCCAGTAGTCCCACAGGGACAGATACGCAGTATTTT
CASSPTGTDTQYF
>TRBV7-2|TRBJ1-5|.|.
TGTGCCAGCAGCCGACAGTCTAATCAGCCCCAGCATTTT
CASSRQSNQPQHF
>TRBV15|TRBJ2-1|.|once
TGTGCCACCAGCAGAGAGGACACTTACAATGAGCAGTTCTTC
CATSREDTYNEQFF
>TRBV15|TRBJ1-3|.|.
TGTGCCACCAGTTCGAGAGGGGCTACTGGAAACACCATATATTTT
CATSSRGATGNTIYF
>TRBV5-1|TRBJ1-6|.|.
TGCGCCAGCAGTCTAATTCCGGGACAAACTAATTCACCCCTCCACTTT
CASSLIPGQTNSPLHF
>TRBV18|TRBJ1-1|.|.
TGTGCCAGCTCACACTCCGAGGGTTTCACTGAAGCTTTCTTT
CASSHSEGFTEAFF
>TRBV5-1|TRBJ1-4|.|once
TGCGCCAGCAGCGACTCAGGGGCAACTAATGAAAAACTGTTTTTT
CASSDSGATNEKLFF
>TRBV28|TRBJ2-7|.|.
TGTGCCAGCAGTACGGGAAAGGGCAGCTCCTACGAGCAGTACTTC
CASSTGKGSSYEQYF
>TRBV7-9|TRBJ2-7|.|.
TGTGCCAGCAGCTCGACAGGAACCTACGAGCAGTACTTC
CASSSTGTYEQYF
>TRBV6-1|TRBJ2-1|.|once
TGTGCCAGCACCGTAGGGGGAGAGCAGTTCTTC
CASTVGGEQFF
>TRBV11-2|TRBJ2-1|.|few
TGTGCCAGCAGCTCCGGCGGCTGGGCTGAGCAGTTCTTC
CASSSGGWAEQFF
>TRBV2|TRBJ1-5|.|.
TGTGCCAGCACCAGGAGTAACCAGCCCCAGCATTTT
CASTRSNQPQHF
>TRBV7-2|TRBJ2-7|.|.
TGTGCCAGCAGCTCTCAGACAGCCTACGAGCAGTACTTC
CASSSQTAYEQYF
>TRBV6-5|TRBJ1-5|.|.
TGTGCCAGCAAAAGCAAGTATAGCAATCAGCCCCAGCATTTT
CASKSKYSNQPQHF
>TRBV5-1|TRBJ2-7|TRBD1|.
TGCGCCAGCCGAGAGGGGACAGGTTCTAACTACGAGCAGTACTTC
CASREGTGSNYEQYF
>TRBV7-3|TRBJ2-7|.|.
TGTGCCAGCAGCTTACTCCCAGGGGCCTACGAGCAGTACTTC
CASSLLPGAYEQYF